A single sample is the source of the 19 T cell receptor beta chains below, sequenced in a study of vaccination and CD4 T cells after COVID-19. Sequencing of the DNA from cultured CD4+ T cells was carried out with the Oncomine TCR Beta short-read assay. TCRdb recomputed calls from the PCR reads with MiXCR, one row per CDR3 protein. The table has 25,000 to 30,000 distinct CDR3 sequences, about 50% seen once; the top ten hold under 30%. Sample treatment: roughly 10-day PBMC culture with coronavirus spike peptide pools or control peptides (ViraFEST assay). These TCRs' antigens remain unknown. Here the sequenced sample was CD4+ T cells from blood, cultured in vitro, taken before SARS-CoV-2 vaccination. The receptors derive from a human donor who received a COVID-19 vaccine.

The J gene is TRBJ1-6, the V gene TRBV20-1; 7 bases agree with TRBD1. Germline values: CDR1 DFQATT, CDR2 SNEGSKA (reference sequence). The length of the CDR3 is 13 residues. Trimming at V came to 1 base and at J to 9 bases, leaving 3 bases not matched to a gene. CDR3: CSARGDRLSPLHF. The CDR3 region has the DNA TGCAGTGCTAGAGGGGACAGACTTTCACCCCTCCACTTT.

The chain is built from TRBV7-9 and TRBJ1-1; D may be TRBD1 (5 bases). CDR1 is SEHNR, CDR2 FQNEAQ, per germline (reference sequence). V lost 5 bases and J lost 4, with 17 bases in between. The CDR3 spans 15 residues. CDR3 amino acids: CASSPRGGTGTEAFF. The CDR3 bases are TGTGCCAGCAGCCCTCGGGGGGGGACGGGCACTGAAGCTTTCTTT.

This clonotype appeared a few times. The chain recombines TRBV20-1 with TRBJ2-3; no firm D call. From germline, CDR1 is DFQATT and CDR2 SNEGSKA (reference sequence). Trimming left V 0 bases short and J 0 bases short, with 13 bases between. The CDR3 contains 16 residues. Here the CDR3 DNA reads TGCAGTGCTAGAGATCTTCGGACCTCTAGCACAGATACGCAGTATTTT. As protein: CSARDLRTSSTDTQYF.

The chain uses TRBV29-1 and TRBJ1-5; D unclear. Per the germline V gene, CDR1 is SQVTM and CDR2 is ANQGSEA. V gave up 4 bases and J gave up 4 bases, with 8 bases separating them. The CDR3 extends over 12 amino acids. In nucleotides, the CDR3 is TGCAGCGTTGTAAGGCCTAATCAGCCCCAGCATTTT. Amino acids: CSVVRPNQPQHF.

This chain joins TRBV27 and TRBJ1-1; 7 positions agree with TRBD1. Germline CDR1 MNHEY, CDR2 SMNVEV (reference sequence). V trimming: 6 bases; J trimming: 7 bases; junction bases outside the gene matches: 14. This CDR3 is built from 15 residues. DNA of the CDR3: TGTGCCAGCAGCCCTGCAGGGGGGAATTTCGGTGAAGCTTTCTTT. It specifies CASSPAGGNFGEAFF.

This chain links TRBV5-1 with TRBJ2-3; 10 positions match TRBD1. V lost 4 bases to trimming and J lost 14 bases; unmatched junction nucleotides: 19. Germline CDR1 is SGHRS and CDR2 is YFSETQ. The CDR3 has 16 amino acids. CDR3 sequence (DNA): TGCGCCAGCAGCCCCGATGGGACAGGGGTTTTGGGACGGGGGTATTTT. Residues: CASSPDGTGVLGRGYF. The full variable domain, in which reference TRBV5-1 and TRBJ2-3 provide the parts outside the CDR3, is KAGVTQTPRYLIKTRGQQVTLSCSPISGHRSVSWYQQTPGQGLQFLFEYFSETQRNKGNFPGRFSGRQFSNSRSEMNVSTLELGDSALYLCASSPDGTGVLGRGYFGPGTRLTVL.

This chain links TRBV5-1 with TRBJ1-2, with 7 nucleotides matching TRBD1. This CDR3 has 15 amino acids. Germline CDR1 is SGHRS and CDR2 is YFSETQ. V gave up 3 bases and J gave up 0 bases; unmatched junction bases: 5. The CDR3 loop is CASSYGQDTNYGYTF. The CDR3 bases are TGCGCCAGCAGCTACGGACAGGACACTAACTATGGCTACACCTTC.

J is TRBJ1-4 and V is TRBV2; TRBD1 matches at 10 bases. CDR1 and CDR2 from the germline V gene are SNHLY and FYNNEI. The V gene end was trimmed by 4 bases and the J gene end by 9 bases; junction bases not matched to a gene: 8. The CDR3 is made up of 15 amino acids. The CDR3 DNA reads as TGTGCCAGCAGTGCCGGACAGGGGGGAATTAAAAAACTGTTTTTT. It is translated as CASSAGQGGIKKLFF. Filled out from reference TRBV2 and TRBJ1-4, the complete variable domain reads EPEVTQTPSHQVTQMGQEVILRCVPISNHLYFYWYRQILGQKVEFLVSFYNNEISEKSEIFDDQFSVERPDGSNFTLKIRSTKLEDSAMYFCASSAGQGGIKKLFFGSGTQLSVL.

The chain has TRBV6-1 and TRBJ1-3, with D possibly TRBD1 on 5 matching bases. Between the trimmed V and J ends, which lost 2 bases and 1 base, there was a span of 12 bases. The CDR3 extends over 16 amino acids. Germline values: CDR1 MNHNS, CDR2 SASEGT. CDR3 DNA sequence: TGTGCCAGCAGTGAAAGCAGGGCCTCTTCTGGAAACACCATATATTTT. Protein product: CASSESRASSGNTIYF.

This chain joins TRBV5-4 and TRBJ2-5, with 7 bases that match TRBD1. CDR3 length: 15 amino acids. V was clipped by 4 bases and J by 2 bases; unmatched bases: 8. Germline V lookup: CDR1 SGHNT, CDR2 YYREEE (reference sequence). CDR3 loop: CASSRTGQAQETQYF. The CDR3 DNA sequence: TGTGCCAGCAGCAGGACCGGACAGGCTCAAGAGACCCAGTACTTC.

This clonotype was picked up a small number of times. The V and J genes are TRBV7-2 and TRBJ2-3; D is possibly TRBD2 (6 bases). CDR1 SGHTA and CDR2 FQGNSA come from the germline V gene. Trimming took off 3 bases at V and 2 bases at J, with 12 bases between the two ends. The CDR3 totals 15 residues. The CDR3 DNA follows: TGTGCCAGCAGCTTGAGGCCTAGCGACACAGATACGCAGTATTTT. Its protein is CASSLRPSDTDTQYF.

This clonotype was seen a few times. This chain links TRBV20-1 with TRBJ1-6; D remains ambiguous. The germline CDR1 and CDR2 sequences are DFQATT and SNEGSKA (reference sequence). The CDR3 runs to 17 residues. V was trimmed by 3 bases and J by 4 bases, leaving 19 bases between them. The CDR3 bases are TGCAGTGCTAGCAGCGCTTCTGCAGGCTCATATAATTCACCCCTCCACTTT. Translation gives CSASSASAGSYNSPLHF.

In this sample, this clonotype turned up a few times. The CDR3 nucleotides are TGTGCCAGCAGTTACTCCGGGACAGGGAAAGCTTTCTTT. Its translation is CASSYSGTGKAFF. V is TRBV6-5 and J is TRBJ1-1; TRBD1 agrees at 9 bases. V gave up 0 bases and J gave up 9 bases; unmatched junction bases: 2. This CDR3 contains 13 residues. Germline V gene data show CDR1 as MNHEY and CDR2 as SVGAGI.

The CDR3 region is CASSLNPAGTSGGGTGELFF. CDR3 DNA: TGTGCCAGCAGCTTAAACCCCGCCGGGACTAGCGGGGGGGGAACCGGGGAGCTGTTTTTT. The chain recombines TRBV7-2 with TRBJ2-2, with TRBD2 matching over 16 bases. J lost 5 bases, V lost 2 bases, and 11 bases had no gene match. This CDR3 contains 20 residues. Germline values: CDR1 SGHTA, CDR2 FQGNSA. Filled out from reference TRBV7-2 and TRBJ2-2, the complete variable domain reads GAGVSQSPSNKVTEKGKDVELRCDPISGHTALYWYRQSLGQGLEFLIYFQGNSAPDKSGLPSDRFSAERTGGSVSTLTIQRTQQEDSAVYLCASSLNPAGTSGGGTGELFFGEGSRLTVL.

This clonotype has a single count. The CDR3 sequence is CASSLASTSTDTQYF. The CDR3 DNA is TGTGCCAGCAGCTTAGCCAGCACTAGCACAGATACGCAGTATTTT. This chain links TRBV7-2 with TRBJ2-3, with D hard to call. Germline loops: CDR1 SGHTA, CDR2 FQGNSA. With 0 bases removed from V and 0 bases from J, the gap between germline ends came to 7 bases. The CDR3 covers 15 residues.

This clonotype was picked up a small number of times. The chain employs TRBV7-8 and TRBJ1-5; D remains ambiguous. V dropped 5 bases and J dropped 0 bases, with 14 bases sitting between them. Per germline, CDR1 SGHVS and CDR2 FQNEAQ. The CDR3 covers 16 residues. DNA of the CDR3: TGTGCCAGCAGCGTTTCCGGGCCATATAGCAATCAGCCCCAGCATTTT. Protein product: CASSVSGPYSNQPQHF.

The J gene is TRBJ1-2, the V gene TRBV14; maybe TRBD1 (5 bases). This CDR3 contains 14 residues. Germline loops: CDR1 SGHDN, CDR2 FVKESK. V was shortened by 0 bases and J by 4 bases, with 9 bases between the two germline ends. Written as DNA, the CDR3 is TGTGCCAGCAGCCAAGATGACAGCTTCTATGGCTACACCTTC. The encoded protein is CASSQDDSFYGYTF.

This clonotype was observed a few times. V is TRBV7-7 and J is TRBJ2-3, with D perhaps matching TRBD1 (5 bases). Germline loops: CDR1 SSHAT, CDR2 FNYEAQ (reference sequence). Deletions cut 6 bases from V and 4 bases from J, with 14 bases between. CDR3 length equals 14 residues. The CDR3 sequence is CASSPADTSDTQYF. CDR3 in DNA: TGTGCCAGCAGTCCGGCGGACACTTCAGATACGCAGTATTTT.

In this sample, this clonotype turned up a few times. The rearrangement links TRBV19 to TRBJ2-2, with 10 positions matching TRBD1. This CDR3 contains 14 residues. V was pared by 5 bases and J by 6 bases, with 3 bases of the junction left unmatched. The germline V gene has CDR1 LNHDA and CDR2 SQIVND (reference sequence). CDR3 sequence (DNA): TGTGCCAGTAGTCCGGGACAGGGGCCCGGGGAGCTGTTTTTT. This encodes CASSPGQGPGELFF.